This TCR beta chain derives from a study of T cells in Graves' hyperthyroidism and ophthalmopathy. CDR1 and CDR2 (germline): GTSNPN, SVGIG (reference sequence). The CDR3 sequence is 17 residues long. V was pared by 0 bases and J by 0 bases, with 17 bases between. The sample holds many counts of this clonotype. Its antigen remains unknown. Whole-study results and caveats: Ophthalmopathy was identified by the model a median about 6 months ahead of onset. Most clonotypes expanded in the thyroid (above 0.001) were also present in blood.

Disease duration under 2 months; hyperthyroidism patients were aged 18 to 65. Amplified regions were TCR beta CDR3 sequences from RNA transcripts. Primed by the HTBI set, a first-round RT-PCR was run on the TCR CDR3. TCRdb independently ran MiXCR on the multiplex PCR reads; one entry per CDR3 protein. The sample shows approximately 420,000 distinct CDR3 sequences, about an eighth of them seen only once. V is TRBV30 and J is TRBJ1-1; the D gene is possibly TRBD1 (5 bases). Sample: blood. This TCR came from a woman between 18 and 30 years old with Graves' hyperthyroidism. The CDR3: CAWSVRGLMFMNTEAFF. The CDR3 bases are TGTGCCTGGAGTGTACGGGGCCTTATGTTCATGAACACTGAAGCTTTCTTT. Full variable domain (missing parts from reference TRBV30 and TRBJ1-1): SQTIHQWPATLVQPVGSPLSLECTVEGTSNPNLYWYRQAAGRGLQLLFYSVGIGQISSEVPQNLSASRPQDRQFILSSKKLLLSDSGFYLCAWSVRGLMFMNTEAFFGQGTRLTVV.